What follows are 4 T cell receptor beta chains derived from one specimen sequenced in a study of T cell changes during pregnancy in multiple sclerosis. Generated by immunoSEQ multiplex PCR, the TCRdb table keeps only in-frame clones and is missing some. The sample carries tens of thousands of clones, around 90% recorded once. The material was peripheral blood, obtained in the second trimester of pregnancy. These receptors originate from a female donor in good health, enrolled as a control in a pregnancy study.

The chain combines TRBV6-4 with TRBJ2-1; 11 bases map to TRBD2. Trimming removed 8 bases from V and 3 bases from J; junction bases left unmatched: 6. Germline CDR1 MRHNA, CDR2 SNTAGT. The CDR3 runs to 15 residues. The CDR3 spells CASSLAGGFYNEQFF. The DNA for the CDR3 is TGTGCCAGCTCCTTAGCGGGAGGGTTCTACAATGAGCAGTTCTTC.

The rearrangement links TRBV7-3 to TRBJ2-3, with 10 bases that match TRBD1. V lost 1 base to trimming and J lost 4 bases; unmatched junction nucleotides: 11. The germline V gene encodes CDR1 SGHTA and CDR2 FQGTGA. CDR3 length equals 18 residues. CDR3 region: CASSLNSLDRGRSDTQYF. CDR3 nucleotide sequence: TGTGCCAGCAGCTTAAATTCTCTAGACAGGGGGCGGTCAGATACGCAGTATTTT. Combining the CDR3 with reference TRBV7-3 and TRBJ2-3 gives the whole variable domain GAGVSQTPSNKVTEKGKYVELRCDPISGHTALYWYRQSLGQGPEFLIYFQGTGAADDSGLPNDRFFAVRPEGSVSTLKIQRTERGDSAVYLCASSLNSLDRGRSDTQYFGPGTRLTVL.

The V call is TRBV7-2, the J call TRBJ2-7, with D tentatively TRBD1 (6 bases). This CDR3 comprises 14 residues. Germline lookup yields CDR1 SGHTA and CDR2 FQGNSA. Trimming left V 7 bases short and J 4 bases short, with 17 bases between. Written as DNA, the CDR3 is TGTGCCAGCACCTCCGGGACACCTTTTTACGAGCAGTACTTC. It translates to CASTSGTPFYEQYF. Full variable domain (outside the CDR3, taken from reference TRBV7-2 and TRBJ2-7): GAGVSQSPSNKVTEKGKDVELRCDPISGHTALYWYRQSLGQGLEFLIYFQGNSAPDKSGLPSDRFSAERTGGSVSTLTIQRTQQEDSAVYLCASTSGTPFYEQYFGPGTRLTVT.

The rearrangement joins TRBV11-2 to TRBJ1-2; 7 positions match TRBD1. J lost 4 bases, V lost 1 base, and 3 bases had no gene match. There are 14 residues in the CDR3. CDR1 and CDR2 from the germline V gene are SGHAT and FQNNGV. CDR3 protein: CASSLGQGGYGYTF. The CDR3 DNA sequence: TGTGCCAGCAGCTTAGGACAGGGCGGCTATGGCTACACCTTC. Full variable domain (missing parts from reference TRBV11-2 and TRBJ1-2): EAGVAQSPRYKIIEKRQSVAFWCNPISGHATLYWYQQILGQGPKLLIQFQNNGVVDDSQLPKDRFSAERLKGVDSTLKIQPAKLEDSAVYLCASSLGQGGYGYTFGSGTRLTVV.